This T cell receptor beta chain was identified in a study of Ad26.COV2.S vaccination and SARS-CoV-2 variants. Some clones are missing from TCRdb's copy, which holds only in-frame ones; the method was immunoSEQ multiplex PCR. The sample contains under 600,000 clones, roughly 87% of which appear only once. Treatment reported: approximately 18 received Ad26.COV2.S at low or high dose, single or two shots; roughly 5 received placebo; per-sample allocation not given. On day 63 after the first injection, vaccine and placebo recipients gave samples. The specimen comprised peripheral blood, sampled in a trial of Ad26.COV2.S vaccine versus placebo. This TCR was sampled from a person aged 18-65 years who received the Ad26.COV2.S COVID-19 vaccine or a placebo.

The CDR3 sequence is CASSGEVRQPQHF. In DNA form, the CDR3 reads TGTGCCAGCAGTGGGGAGGTTCGGCAGCCCCAGCATTTT. The chain has TRBV2 and TRBJ1-5; D not resolved. The CDR3 is 13 residues long. Germline-derived CDR1 and CDR2 are SNHLY and FYNNEI. The V end lost 4 bases, the J end lost 7 bases, and 11 bases lay between the germline ends.